The 11 T cell receptor beta chains below were found in one sample sequenced in a study of tumor-infiltrating lymphocytes in primary liver carcinoma. Unsorted bulk tissue (roughly 19-31 mg) underwent RNA and DNA co-extraction. TCR beta cDNA came from about 0.55 ug total RNA, primed with a constant-region primer. Slightly modified ARM-PCR, run as three nested multiplex PCR rounds, produced the TCR beta libraries. The study ran its first two PCR rounds for nine to ten cycles each, using TRBV1-TRBV30 forward primers and a C-beta reverse primer. TCRdb passed the multiplex PCR reads through MiXCR, listing each CDR3 protein once. The sample lists under 130,000 distinct CDR3 sequences, roughly 85% seen once, with approximately 18% in the top ten. The sample taken for sequencing was liver tumor tissue from sampling region 3. Regarding subset: tumor region T3, left-lateral pole. All receptors derive from a man aged 35 to 55 with primary liver carcinoma and hepatitis B virus infection.

V gene TRBV4-2 combines with J gene TRBJ2-7, with no clear D. The germline V and J ends were trimmed by 1 base and 6 bases, with 10 bases remaining between them. The CDR3 loop spans 13 amino acids. CDR1 and CDR2 from the germline V gene are LGHNA and YNFKEQ. The CDR3 reads CASSQGIRSEQYF. The DNA of the CDR3 is TGTGCCAGCAGCCAAGGAATCAGATCCGAGCAGTACTTC.

On this clonotype: This may stem from a read error, because a much larger clone lies one nucleotide away. The chain combines TRBV29-1 with TRBJ2-1; D not resolved. This CDR3 spans 13 amino acids. Germline V gene data show CDR1 as SQVTM and CDR2 as ANQGSEA. This chain's CDR3 is CSVLVSSGHGQIF. In nucleotides, the CDR3 is TGCAGCGTTCTGGTATCGTCCGGGCATGGGCAGATCTTC.

The chain is built from TRBV29-1 and TRBJ2-7, with TRBD1 matching over 8 bases. Looked up from germline, CDR1 is SQVTM and CDR2 is ANQGSEA. This CDR3 contains 13 residues. Trimming at V came to 5 bases and at J to 10 bases, leaving 13 bases not matched to a gene. CDR3 nucleotide sequence: TGCAGCGTTAGGCAGGGGGCGATCGGGGAACAGTACTTC. Protein: CSVRQGAIGEQYF.

This clonotype was picked up a small number of times. V usage is TRBV20-1 and J usage is TRBJ2-3, with a possible D match to TRBD2 (6 bases). V lost 7 bases and J lost 2, with 19 bases in between. The CDR3 is 15 amino acids. Germline lookup yields CDR1 DFQATT and CDR2 SNEGSKA (reference sequence). The CDR3, as DNA: TGCAGTGGGGGGAGGAGGGCGGGATCCACAGATACGCAGTATTTT. Its translation is CSGGRRAGSTDTQYF.

Regarding this clonotype: One end of the junction fails to match germline, which may point to a read error. The chain joins TRBV3-1 to TRBJ2-3; TRBD1 might be the D (6 bases). Germline CDR1 and CDR2: LGHDT and YNNKEL (reference sequence). The CDR3 is 16 amino acids. The CDR3 nucleotides are TGTGCCAGCAGCCAAGATATTAGGGTGCGGACAGATACACAGTATTTT. It is translated as CASSQDIRVRTDTQYF.

For this clonotype: Relative to the germline gene, one junction end is altered; a read error may explain this. V gene TRBV19 combines with J gene TRBJ1-1; no reliable D call. The CDR3 sequence is 15 residues long. CDR1 and CDR2 from the germline V gene are LNHDA and SQIVND (reference sequence). CDR3 nucleotides: TGTGCCAGCTGCCTTATGACACCCTGCGACTCTGAGGCTTTCTTT. The encoded protein is CASCLMTPCDSEAFF.

Comment on this clonotype: An end of the junction does not agree with germline; a read error may underlie this. The V call is TRBV12-3 or TRBV12-4, the J call TRBJ2-2, with TRBD2 identical over 10 bases. CDR3 length: 17 residues. The CDR3: CASNFRGSGRNTEELFF. In DNA, the CDR3 is TGTGCCAGCAATTTCCGGGGTAGCGGGAGGAACACCGAGGAGCTGTTTTTT.

In the case of this clonotype: A read error may account for a junction end that differs from germline. The V call is TRBV6-6, the J call TRBJ2-7; TRBD2 is a possible D gene (6 bases). The CDR3 is 16 residues long. Germline V gene lookup returns CDR1 MNHNY and CDR2 SVGAGI (reference sequence). In DNA, the CDR3 is TGTACCAGCAGTCATTCCGCGGGACGCGGCTCCTACGAGCAGTACTTC. Protein sequence: CTSSHSAGRGSYEQYF.

Turning to this clonotype: The germline gene is not matched at one end of the junction; a read error may be the cause. This sequence joins TRBV5-1 and TRBJ2-3, with D possibly TRBD2 on 5 matching bases. Germline V gene sequence: CDR1 SGHRS, CDR2 YFSETQ. This CDR3 is 16 amino acids long. The CDR3 protein is CASSLSGRASTDTQYF. The CDR3 region has the DNA TGCGCCAGCAGCTTGAGCGGCCGTGCTAGCACAGATACACAGTATTTT.

With regard to this clonotype: One end of the junction is discordant with germline, which a read error may explain. The J gene is TRBJ2-1, the V gene TRBV6-5, with a possible D match to TRBD1 (7 bases). Germline V gene lookup returns CDR1 MNHEY and CDR2 SVGAGI. The CDR3 contains 14 residues. The CDR3 sequence is CASSYGGGNNEQLF. CDR3 in DNA: TGTGCCAGCAGTTACGGAGGGGGCAACAATGAACAGCTCTTC.

In this sample, this clonotype turned up a few times. Relative to the germline gene, one junction end is altered; a read error may explain this. The V gene is TRBV4-2, the J gene TRBJ2-5, with D perhaps TRBD1 (5 bases). CDR1 LGHNA and CDR2 YNFKEQ come from the germline V gene. The CDR3 sequence is 16 residues long. DNA for the CDR3: TGTGCCAGCAGCGTTGGAAGGGGTACGGTGAAAGAGACTCAGTACTTC. Its protein product is CASSVGRGTVKETQYF.